This TCR beta chain emerged from a study of blood T cell repertoires in COVID-19. Across the study: COVID-19 samples, acute and convalescent, were from the United States, Italy and Spain. PBMCs, B-cell-depleted T cells, or T cells provided the cDNA or gDNA that made up the material.

Original data processing: Reference gene primer amplification gave nucleated cell count estimates. Measured with immunoSEQ multiplex PCR; TCRdb has only the in-frame clones, and not every one. The V and J calls and clone size were taken over from that table, and D and trimming were inferred from the DNA. The sample holds over 150,000 clones, around four fifths seen once. The CDR3 consists of 11 residues. The V end was cut by 5 bases, the J end by 5 bases, with 6 bases between. Patients from Seattle were sampled longitudinally, starting during active infection. The source material was peripheral blood. This chain uses TRBV12-3 or TRBV12-4 with TRBJ2-5; D remains ambiguous. The receptor comes from a woman in her sixties or seventies with COVID-19, enrolled during active disease. The CDR3 sequence: CASSPSETQYF. In DNA form, the CDR3 reads TGTGCCAGCAGTCCTTCGGAGACCCAGTACTTC.